The table lists the clone carrying this TCR beta chain with a few counts. Its antigen is unknown. Looked up from germline, CDR1 is SGHVS and CDR2 is FNYEAQ. V shed 5 bases and J shed 3 bases, with 8 bases lying between them. This CDR3 has 14 residues. This record comes from a study of T cells after yellow fever vaccination. Study-wide context: It was SMART-Seq v4 Ultra Low Input that prepared the fractions with low cell numbers.

Study-level points and caveats: Peaking faster, on day 5 versus 15, the secondary response was nonetheless weaker. Highly abundant clonotypes carried over from the bulk population could end up in FACS-sorted repertoires as contaminants.

TCR cDNA was made by 5'RACE template switching, adding a universal primer site and UMIs. TCRdb re-analysed the 5' RACE reads in MiXCR, keeping a single row per CDR3 protein. The table shows around 530,000 distinct CDR3 sequences, with around 17% occurring only once. This chain joins TRBV7-6 and TRBJ1-6, with D possibly matching TRBD1 (5 bases). This TCR came from a man between 18 and 35 years old who received the YFV17D yellow fever vaccine. Specimen: PBMCs, collected about 5 days after the first yellow fever vaccination. The CDR3 nucleotides read TGTGCCAGCAGCCAAGACAGCTATAATTCACCCCTCCACTTT. This encodes CASSQDSYNSPLHF.